Below are 2 T cell receptor beta chains sequenced from a single sample in a study of cytomegalovirus exposure and HLA in healthy donors. In the PCR, 60 Vbeta and 13 Jbeta primers were used. The table came from immunoSEQ multiplex PCR; TCRdb's copy has only in-frame clones and leaves some out. The table includes about 260,000 clones, more than 55% detected once. The sample consisted of PBMCs. The receptors here all came from a female donor in good health and CMV-seronegative.

V usage is TRBV27 and J usage is TRBJ2-1, with 8 bases matching TRBD2. The germline gives CDR1 MNHEY, CDR2 SMNVEV (reference sequence). The junction had 5 bases not matched to a gene; V was cut back by 0 bases and J by 4 bases. This CDR3 has 16 residues. The CDR3 reads CASSLSRLAGYNEQFF. CDR3 nucleotide sequence: TGTGCCAGCAGTTTATCTCGGCTAGCGGGTTACAATGAGCAGTTCTTC.

The chain carries TRBV5-1 and TRBJ2-7, with D hard to call. Germline CDR1 SGHRS, CDR2 YFSETQ. V lost 6 bases, J lost 6 bases, and 10 bases lay in between. This CDR3 comprises 11 residues. CDR3 amino acids: CASTAGGEQYF. The CDR3 DNA is TGCGCCAGCACCGCCGGTGGCGAGCAGTACTTC. Full variable domain (remainder filled in from reference TRBV5-1 and TRBJ2-7): KAGVTQTPRYLIKTRGQQVTLSCSPISGHRSVSWYQQTPGQGLQFLFEYFSETQRNKGNFPGRFSGRQFSNSRSEMNVSTLELGDSALYLCASTAGGEQYFGPGTRLTVT.